The clone carrying this T cell receptor beta chain has a handful of counts. Its specificity is unknown. This record comes from a study of T cell repertoires in cytomegalovirus infection. Study-level information: From public TCR beta signatures came an indication of both CMV infection and matching HLA type. Study-wide points: CMV carriers having the relevant HLA were flagged by cumulative public TCR beta family frequency. Ex vivo responses were dominated by HLA-C-restricted CMV-specific TCR beta clonotypes.

TCRdb analysed the reads with MiXCR anew, one entry per CDR3 protein. The table lists more than 150,000 distinct CDR3 sequences, 15% to 20% of them singletons. The V and J ends lost 0 bases and 10 bases respectively, with 13 bases between them. This CDR3 is 14 amino acids long. Germline V gives CDR1 MNHEY, CDR2 SVGAGI. V usage is TRBV6-5 and J usage is TRBJ2-1; a weak D match, TRBD2 (6 bases). This receptor was obtained from a human donor in good health (CMV status not recorded). Some clones in this sample may be carry-over from other donors' samples. The sequenced sample was CD8+ T cells from PBMCs. CDR3 protein: CASSYSTRGLEQFF. DNA for the CDR3: TGTGCCAGCAGTTACTCGACTAGGGGCTTGGAGCAGTTCTTC.